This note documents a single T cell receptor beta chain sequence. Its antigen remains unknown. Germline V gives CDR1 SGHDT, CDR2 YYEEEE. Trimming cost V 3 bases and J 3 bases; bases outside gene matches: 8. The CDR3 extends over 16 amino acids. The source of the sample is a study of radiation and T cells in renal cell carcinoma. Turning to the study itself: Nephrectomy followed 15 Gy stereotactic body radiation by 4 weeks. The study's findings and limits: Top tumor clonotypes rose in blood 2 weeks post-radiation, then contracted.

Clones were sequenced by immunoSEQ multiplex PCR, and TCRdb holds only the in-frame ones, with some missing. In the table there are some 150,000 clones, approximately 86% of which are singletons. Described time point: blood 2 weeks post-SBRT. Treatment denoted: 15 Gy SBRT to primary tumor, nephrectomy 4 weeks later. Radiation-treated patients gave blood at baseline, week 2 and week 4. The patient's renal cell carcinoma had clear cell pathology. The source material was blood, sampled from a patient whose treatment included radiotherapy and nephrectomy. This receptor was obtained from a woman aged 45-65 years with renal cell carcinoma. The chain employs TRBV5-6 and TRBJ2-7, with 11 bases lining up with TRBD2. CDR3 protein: CASSSTTGTSGYEQYF. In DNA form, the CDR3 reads TGTGCCAGCAGCTCGACTACCGGGACTAGCGGCTACGAGCAGTACTTC.